The present T cell receptor beta chain was sequenced within a study of blood T cell repertoires in COVID-19. About the study: Material from acute and convalescent COVID-19 was sourced from the United States, Italy and Spain. In each case, the material was cDNA or gDNA derived from T cells, B-cell-depleted T cells, or PBMCs.

Authors' processing steps: Estimated nucleated cell counts came from reference gene primer amplification. Sequenced by immunoSEQ multiplex PCR; TCRdb stores in-frame clones only, minus some. That table furnishes V, J and clone size, whereas the DNA furnished D and trimming. This table holds about 110,000 clones, 65% to 75% found once. From germline, CDR1 is SGHAT and CDR2 FQDESV (reference sequence). Trimming cost V 5 bases and J 4 bases; bases outside gene matches: 10. CDR3 length: 16 residues. The source material was peripheral blood. The V call is TRBV11-1, the J call TRBJ2-3; 9 bases are shared with TRBD2. The receptor was isolated from a human donor with acute or convalescent COVID-19. The donor label of this sample is uncertain. As DNA, the CDR3 is TGTGCCAGCAGCCCTTTAGGGACTAGCCGACCAGATACGCAGTATTTT. Its protein is CASSPLGTSRPDTQYF.